The T cell receptor beta chain under discussion was sequenced for a study of blood T cell repertoires in COVID-19. Germline values: CDR1 LGHDT, CDR2 YNNKEL (reference sequence). CDR3 length equals 13 residues. J lost 5 bases, V lost 5 bases, and 5 bases had no gene match. Authors' methods: Reference gene primers were amplified, and this amplification served to estimate nucleated cell counts. The protocol was immunoSEQ multiplex PCR, while the TCRdb copy is restricted to in-frame clones and leaves out a portion. V and J calls and clone size come straight from that table; D and trimming were deduced from the DNA. This table holds about 170,000 clones, approximately 90% found once.

Source material: peripheral blood. This sequence was found in a man between 60 and 75 years old with acute or convalescent COVID-19. This chain uses TRBV3-1 (or the pseudogene TRBV3-2) with TRBJ2-5, with 7 bases aligning to TRBD1. In nucleotides, the CDR3 is TGTGCCAGCAGCAGACAGGGAGTGGAGACCCAGTACTTC. It codes for CASSRQGVETQYF.